This TCR beta chain was identified during a study of cytomegalovirus exposure and HLA in healthy donors. Use of 60 Vbeta and 13 Jbeta primers characterized the PCR. The data were produced by immunoSEQ multiplex PCR, yet TCRdb's version contains in-frame clones alone and is incomplete. The sample shows around 250,000 clones, about 81% of them seen only once. The CDR3 is made up of 12 amino acids. V shed 0 bases and J shed 4 bases, with 7 bases lying between them. Germline V gene lookup returns CDR1 GTSNPN and CDR2 SVGIG (reference sequence). Sequencing was done on a sample of PBMCs. The V call is TRBV30, the J call TRBJ2-7; D remains unclear. The sequence was obtained from a woman aged 55-75 years in good health and CMV-seropositive. In DNA, the CDR3 is TGTGCCTGGAGTGTATTTGCGTACGAGCAGTACTTC. It is translated as CAWSVFAYEQYF. The whole variable domain, filled in from reference TRBV30 and TRBJ2-7, reads SQTIHQWPATLVQPVGSPLSLECTVEGTSNPNLYWYRQAAGRGLQLLFYSVGIGQISSEVPQNLSASRPQDRQFILSSKKLLLSDSGFYLCAWSVFAYEQYFGPGTRLTVT.